This passage covers 21 T cell receptor beta chains from one sample sequenced in a study of blood T cell repertoires in COVID-19. Sequencing used immunoSEQ multiplex PCR; TCRdb keeps in-frame clones, though not all of them. The sample includes some 210,000 clones, around nine tenths of them seen just once. Sequences were obtained from peripheral blood. All receptors come from a middle-aged woman who had recovered from COVID-19.

The V call is TRBV20-1, the J call TRBJ1-6; D is possibly TRBD1 (5 bases). The CDR3 is 14 residues long. Trimming left V 3 bases short and J 9 bases short, with 15 bases between. Germline values: CDR1 DFQATT, CDR2 SNEGSKA (reference sequence). DNA for the CDR3: TGCAGTGCTAGTTCCAGGGTGACGAGTTCACCCCTCCACTTT. Protein product: CSASSRVTSSPLHF.

The chain is built from TRBV5-8 and TRBJ1-5, with D perhaps matching TRBD1 (5 bases). Trimming left V 5 bases short and J 6 bases short, with 12 bases between. This CDR3 comprises 13 residues. Germline-derived CDR1 and CDR2 are SGHTS and YDEGEE. CDR3 protein: CASRQEATQPQHF. The CDR3 DNA follows: TGTGCCAGCAGACAGGAAGCCACTCAGCCCCAGCATTTT.

V usage is TRBV6-1 and J usage is TRBJ1-4; D is ambiguous. This CDR3 is built from 15 residues. The germline V gene has CDR1 MNHNS and CDR2 SASEGT. V lost 1 base and J 6 bases, leaving 12 bases between the germline ends. CDR3 sequence reads: CASSEGARRDEKLFF. CDR3 sequence (DNA): TGTGCCAGCAGTGAAGGGGCTAGGCGGGATGAAAAACTGTTTTTT.

This clone has just a few counts. V gene TRBV27 combines with J gene TRBJ1-5; 7 bases match TRBD1. Germline CDR1 MNHEY, CDR2 SMNVEV (reference sequence). This CDR3 region has 16 residues. The J segment lost 7 bases and the V segment lost 5 bases, leaving 14 bases of the junction unmatched. CDR3 region: CASSPYPPQGKQPQHF. The DNA of the CDR3 is TGTGCCAGCAGTCCCTACCCCCCACAGGGGAAGCAGCCCCAGCATTTT.

This clone was seen just once. The chain uses TRBV7-2 and TRBJ2-5; maybe TRBD1 (6 bases). Germline V gene sequence: CDR1 SGHTA, CDR2 FQGNSA. V shed 4 bases and J shed 5 bases, with 20 bases lying between them. CDR3 length: 16 amino acids. CDR3 sequence reads: CASSSQPQGARETQYF. CDR3 DNA: TGTGCCAGCAGCTCCCAACCACAGGGTGCGCGTGAGACCCAGTACTTC.

J is TRBJ2-3 and V is TRBV3-1 (or the pseudogene TRBV3-2); D remains unclear. The CDR3 sequence is 14 residues long. Germline V lookup: CDR1 LGHDT, CDR2 YNNKEL (reference sequence). With 2 bases removed from V and 2 bases from J, the gap between germline ends came to 8 bases. The CDR3 reads CASSQTQSTDTQYF. CDR3 coding DNA: TGTGCCAGCAGCCAAACACAATCCACAGATACGCAGTATTTT.

This sequence joins TRBV9 and TRBJ2-7; D unresolved. Germline V CDR1 and CDR2: SGDLS, YYNGEE. V dropped 0 bases and J dropped 2 bases, with 9 bases sitting between them. The CDR3 extends over 14 amino acids. The CDR3 DNA follows: TGTGCCAGCAGCGTAGGAAGCCAAACCTACGAGCAGTACTTC. It specifies CASSVGSQTYEQYF.

The rearrangement uses TRBV6-2 or TRBV6-3 and TRBJ1-1; TRBD1 aligns across 10 bases. Germline lookup yields CDR1 MNHEY and CDR2 SVGEGT. The CDR3 totals 17 residues. The V gene end was trimmed by 5 bases and the J gene end by 0 bases; junction bases not matched to a gene: 9. The CDR3 protein is CASSDPGQGFMNTEAFF. CDR3 DNA: TGTGCCAGCAGTGACCCGGGACAGGGGTTTATGAACACTGAAGCTTTCTTT.

To note about this clone: This sample includes further DNA sequences coding for the same CDR3. The chain couples TRBV18 to TRBJ2-1, with 10 positions matching TRBD2. The germline V gene encodes CDR1 KGHSH and CDR2 LQKENI. After removal of 1 base from V and 3 bases from J, the junction contained 0 bases not matched to a gene. The CDR3 sequence is 15 residues long. The DNA of the CDR3 is TGTGCCAGCTCACCACTAGCGGGAGGCTACAATGAGCAGTTCTTC. This encodes CASSPLAGGYNEQFF.

The rearrangement uses TRBV6-5 and TRBJ1-6; TRBD1 matches 8 bases. J was trimmed by 7 bases and V by 2 bases; bases with no gene match: 1. CDR1 and CDR2 from the germline V gene are MNHEY and SVGAGI. CDR3 length: 14 amino acids. The chain's CDR3 is CASSYRTGNSPLHF. The DNA of the CDR3 is TGTGCCAGCAGTTACAGGACAGGGAATTCACCCCTCCACTTT.

J is TRBJ2-7 and V is TRBV5-1, with 10 bases that match TRBD2. V shed 4 bases, J shed 6 bases, and the junction held 13 bases outside the gene matches. CDR3 length: 16 residues. CDR1 is SGHRS and CDR2 is YFSETQ in the germline V gene. CDR3 bases: TGCGCCAGCAGCCCCGCCGGCCTAGCGGGAGTAAGCGAGCAGTACTTC. It specifies CASSPAGLAGVSEQYF. Using reference TRBV5-1 and TRBJ2-7 for the parts outside the CDR3, the full variable domain is KAGVTQTPRYLIKTRGQQVTLSCSPISGHRSVSWYQQTPGQGLQFLFEYFSETQRNKGNFPGRFSGRQFSNSRSEMNVSTLELGDSALYLCASSPAGLAGVSEQYFGPGTRLTVT.

V usage is TRBV30 and J usage is TRBJ2-3; 10 bases are a match to TRBD2. The V segment lost 3 bases and the J segment 0 bases; nucleotides outside the gene matches: 6. The CDR3 totals 16 residues. Germline CDR1 is GTSNPN and CDR2 is SVGIG (reference sequence). Written as DNA, the CDR3 is TGTGCCTGGAGACAGACTAGCGGGCTGAGCACAGATACGCAGTATTTT. Amino acids: CAWRQTSGLSTDTQYF.

The rearrangement uses TRBV6-2 or TRBV6-3 and TRBJ1-5; a possible D gene is TRBD1 (5 bases). Trimming stripped 2 bases from V and 3 bases from J, with 8 bases between. Germline V gene sequence: CDR1 MNHEY, CDR2 SVGEGT. The CDR3 covers 14 residues. CDR3 loop: CASSYGGDNQPQHF. DNA for the CDR3: TGTGCCAGCAGTTACGGAGGGGACAATCAGCCCCAGCATTTT.

The gene calls are TRBV7-2 and TRBJ2-7, with D unclear. Trimming cost V 5 bases and J 6 bases, with 11 bases left between them. The CDR3 is made up of 12 amino acids. CDR1 is SGHTA and CDR2 is FQGNSA in the germline V gene. CDR3 residues: CASSPRVSEQYF. CDR3 nucleotides: TGTGCCAGCAGCCCCCGGGTCTCCGAGCAGTACTTC. Full variable domain (rest looked up from reference TRBV7-2 and TRBJ2-7): GAGVSQSPSNKVTEKGKDVELRCDPISGHTALYWYRQSLGQGLEFLIYFQGNSAPDKSGLPSDRFSAERTGGSVSTLTIQRTQQEDSAVYLCASSPRVSEQYFGPGTRLTVT.

This sequence joins TRBV5-1 and TRBJ2-1; TRBD2 agrees at 8 bases. The CDR3 is 14 residues long. Germline V gene sequence: CDR1 SGHRS, CDR2 YFSETQ. Losses at the gene ends were 2 bases for V and 6 bases for J; bases not matched to a gene: 4. CDR3 sequence (DNA): TGCGCCAGCAGCTTTGGGACTAGAGTCAATGAGCAGTTCTTC. It is translated as CASSFGTRVNEQFF.

The chain recombines TRBV19 with TRBJ1-1; D is ambiguous. Germline CDR1 LNHDA, CDR2 SQIVND (reference sequence). Trimming took off 1 base at V and 4 bases at J, with 7 bases between the two ends. The CDR3 covers 13 residues. CDR3 nucleotides: TGTGCCAGTAGTATAGGGGGAGGCACTGAAGCTTTCTTT. Translation: CASSIGGGTEAFF.

V usage is TRBV5-1 and J usage is TRBJ2-5; 10 bases match TRBD2. The CDR3 runs to 15 residues. Trimming cost V 2 bases and J 7 bases; bases outside gene matches: 8. Germline V gene data show CDR1 as SGHRS and CDR2 as YFSETQ. In DNA form, the CDR3 reads TGCGCCAGCAGCTTACTAGCGGGATCCCCGGGGACCCAGTACTTC. Residues: CASSLLAGSPGTQYF.

The chain employs TRBV7-2 and TRBJ2-7, with a weak D call TRBD2 (6 bases). The V gene lost 3 bases and the J gene lost 7 bases, with 13 bases spanning the gap. Germline CDR1 is SGHTA and CDR2 is FQGNSA. The CDR3 is made up of 13 amino acids. The CDR3 is CASSFGLAREQYF. The CDR3 coding sequence is TGTGCCAGCAGCTTTGGGCTAGCGAGGGAGCAGTACTTC.

The gene calls are TRBV27 and TRBJ1-5; D call uncertain. The CDR3 extends over 14 amino acids. Germline assignment: CDR1 MNHEY and CDR2 SMNVEV (reference sequence). V was pared by 8 bases and J by 2 bases, with 13 bases between. The CDR3 DNA reads TGTGCCAGCTCCTACGCCCTGGGCAATCAGCCCCAGCATTTT. The encoded protein is CASSYALGNQPQHF.

This clone was recorded once. This chain connects TRBV18 to TRBJ2-7, with a possible D match to TRBD1 (6 bases). CDR1 is KGHSH and CDR2 is LQKENI in the germline V gene. The CDR3 totals 14 residues. Trimming left V 3 bases short and J 5 bases short, with 14 bases between. This CDR3 reads CASSPNRVGNEQYF. The CDR3 coding sequence is TGTGCCAGCTCACCCAACAGGGTGGGGAACGAGCAGTACTTC.

The chain recombines TRBV5-1 with TRBJ2-2; possibly TRBD1 for D (6 bases). Germline V gene sequence: CDR1 SGHRS, CDR2 YFSETQ. V shed 3 bases and J shed 0 bases, with 9 bases lying between them. This CDR3 is 15 amino acids long. The CDR3 coding sequence is TGCGCCAGCAGCTCCGGACAGACGAACACCGGGGAGCTGTTTTTT. Amino acids: CASSSGQTNTGELFF.